The present entry profiles one T cell receptor (beta chain) with its context. This clonotype was seen at least ten times. Its antigen target is currently unknown. No clone much larger than this one lies a single base away; base qualities are absent. From the cysteine through the phenylalanine, the CDR3 covers 11 amino acids. CDR3 DNA only is kept here, 33 bases in frame from base 1. The V end loses 3 bases and the J end loses 8 bases, and a stretch of 7 bases separates them. The reads were generated on an Illumina HiSeq 2500. TCR beta libraries were prepared by quantitative 5'-RACE with molecular barcodes. Concerning the study's data processing: A new computational method, built on a probabilistic model of VDJ rearrangement, was used to identify disease-linked TCR variants. In TCRdb, the public reads were trimmed at Q25 with fastp and aligned with MiXCR, with productive beta chains retained. Each entry merges the rows of one CDR3 protein and shows their most common DNA and genes. It is TCRdb's table, rather than the study itself, that gives the V and J calls and clone size. The sample yields over 100,000 distinct CDR3 sequences; about an eighth were counted once. The ten largest clones capture roughly 4% of the sample.

This record comes from a study of CD8 T cells in ankylosing spondylitis (dated by TCRdb to about 2017). At the level of the whole study: To find TCR variants linked to disease, the study profiled T cell receptor beta repertoires in ankylosing spondylitis patients and healthy donors. Samples of peripheral blood were taken, and for ankylosing spondylitis patients, synovial fluid was collected as well. The full study cohort was made up of about two dozen ankylosing spondylitis patients and 95 to 130 healthy donors. The paper's findings and limits, for the study overall: Some TCR beta motif variants had previously been reported in synovial fluid and blood of reactive arthritis patients, which suggested common disease-initiation mechanisms. According to the report, matched synovial fluid samples from ankylosing spondylitis patients were significantly enriched for the disease-linked clones. In peripheral blood, the disease-linked clones were found at relatively low frequencies and had a CD8+ phenotype. Blood from ankylosing spondylitis patients appeared to be characterized by a TCR beta motif composed of under 10 highly homologous amino acid variants.

Sample: blood, either unsorted or a sorted T cell fraction (not recorded which). This clonotype originated in a female donor with ankylosing spondylitis or in good health (not recorded which). In this chain, TRBV12-3 or TRBV12-4 is recombined with TRBJ1-1; the D gene cannot be resolved reliably. The CDR3 reads as follows: CASSLKEEAFF. In nucleotide form, the sequence is TGTGCCAGCAGTTTGAAGGAAGAAGCTTTCTTT.